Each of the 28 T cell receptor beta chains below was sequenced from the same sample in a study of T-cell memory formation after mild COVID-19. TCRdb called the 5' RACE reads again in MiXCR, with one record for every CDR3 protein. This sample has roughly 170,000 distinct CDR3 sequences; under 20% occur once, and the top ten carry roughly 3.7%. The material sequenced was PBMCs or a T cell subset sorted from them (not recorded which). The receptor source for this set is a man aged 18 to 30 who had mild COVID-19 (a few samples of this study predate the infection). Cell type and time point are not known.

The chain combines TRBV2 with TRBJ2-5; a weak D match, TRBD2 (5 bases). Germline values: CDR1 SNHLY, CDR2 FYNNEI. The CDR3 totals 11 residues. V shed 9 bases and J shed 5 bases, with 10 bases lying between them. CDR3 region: CAREDGETQYF. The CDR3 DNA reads TGTGCCAGGGAGGACGGGGAGACCCAGTACTTC.

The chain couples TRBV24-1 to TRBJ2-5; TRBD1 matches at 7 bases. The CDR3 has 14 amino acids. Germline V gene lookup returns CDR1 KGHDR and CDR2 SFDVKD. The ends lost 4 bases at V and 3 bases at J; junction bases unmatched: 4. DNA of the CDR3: TGTGCCACCAGTGACACGGGACAGAAAGAGACCCAGTACTTC. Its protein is CATSDTGQKETQYF.

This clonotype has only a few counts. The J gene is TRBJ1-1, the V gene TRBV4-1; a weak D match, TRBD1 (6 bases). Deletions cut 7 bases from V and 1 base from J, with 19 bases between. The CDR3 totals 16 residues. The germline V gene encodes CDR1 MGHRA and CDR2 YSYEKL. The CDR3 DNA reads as TGCGCCAGCAATCAATCTCCCGGGACACAGAACACTGAAGCTTTCTTT. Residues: CASNQSPGTQNTEAFF.

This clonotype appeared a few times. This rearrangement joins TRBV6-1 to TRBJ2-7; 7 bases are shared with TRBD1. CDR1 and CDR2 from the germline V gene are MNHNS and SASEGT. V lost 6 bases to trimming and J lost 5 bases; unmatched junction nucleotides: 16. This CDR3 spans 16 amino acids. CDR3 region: CASRPTGYRPPHEQYF. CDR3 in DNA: TGTGCCAGCAGACCGACAGGGTATAGGCCGCCCCACGAGCAGTACTTC.

CDR3 amino acids: CASSGVAGNTIYF. The CDR3 bases are TGTGCCAGCAGCGGGGTGGCCGGAAACACCATATATTTT. The chain recombines TRBV7-9 with TRBJ1-3; no definite D call. This CDR3 comprises 13 residues. CDR1 is SEHNR and CDR2 is FQNEAQ in the germline V gene (reference sequence). Trimming cost V 5 bases and J 4 bases, with 9 bases left between them.

The CDR3, as DNA: TGTGCCAGCAGTCAAAGCCGGGACGGGCAAGCTTTCTTT. It is translated as CASSQSRDGQAFF. The J gene is TRBJ1-1, the V gene TRBV7-3, with D tentatively TRBD1 (5 bases). Between the trimmed V and J ends, which lost 6 bases and 9 bases, there was a span of 17 bases. Germline CDR1 and CDR2: SGHTA and FQGTGA. This CDR3 has 13 residues.

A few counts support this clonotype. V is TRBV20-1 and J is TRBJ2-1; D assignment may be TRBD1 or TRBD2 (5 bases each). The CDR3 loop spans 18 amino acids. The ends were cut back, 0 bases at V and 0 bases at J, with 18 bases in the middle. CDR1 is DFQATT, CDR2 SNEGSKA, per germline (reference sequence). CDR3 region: CSARDGVSGANSYNEQFF. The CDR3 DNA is TGCAGTGCTAGAGATGGGGTCTCCGGGGCCAACTCCTACAATGAGCAGTTCTTC.

This chain's CDR3 is CASSWGRLEAFF. DNA of the CDR3: TGTGCCAGCAGTTGGGGCCGACTGGAAGCTTTCTTT. V gene TRBV6-2 or TRBV6-3 combines with J gene TRBJ1-1, with TRBD1 as a possible D gene (5 bases). The CDR3 contains 12 residues. The V end lost 4 bases, the J end lost 8 bases, and 11 bases lay between the germline ends. Germline V gives CDR1 MNHEY, CDR2 SVGEGT.

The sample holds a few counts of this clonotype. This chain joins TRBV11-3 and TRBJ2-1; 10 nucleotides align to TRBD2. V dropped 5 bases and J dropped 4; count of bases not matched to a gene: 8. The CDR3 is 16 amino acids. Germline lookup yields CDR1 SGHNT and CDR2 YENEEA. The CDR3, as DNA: TGTGCCAGCAGCCCTGCCGCTAGCGGGGGTTACAATGAGCAGTTCTTC. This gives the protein CASSPAASGGYNEQFF. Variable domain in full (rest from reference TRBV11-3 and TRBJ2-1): EAGVVQSPRYKIIEKKQPVAFWCNPISGHNTLYWYLQNLGQGPELLIRYENEEAVDDSQLPKDRFSAERLKGVDSTLKIQPAELGDSAVYLCASSPAASGGYNEQFFGPGTRLTVL.

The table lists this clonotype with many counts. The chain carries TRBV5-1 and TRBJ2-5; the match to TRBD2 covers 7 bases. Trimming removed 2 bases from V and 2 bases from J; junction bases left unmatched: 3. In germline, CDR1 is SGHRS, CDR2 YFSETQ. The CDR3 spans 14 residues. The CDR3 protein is CASSLAGRQETQYF. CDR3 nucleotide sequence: TGCGCCAGCAGCTTAGCGGGGCGGCAAGAGACCCAGTACTTC.

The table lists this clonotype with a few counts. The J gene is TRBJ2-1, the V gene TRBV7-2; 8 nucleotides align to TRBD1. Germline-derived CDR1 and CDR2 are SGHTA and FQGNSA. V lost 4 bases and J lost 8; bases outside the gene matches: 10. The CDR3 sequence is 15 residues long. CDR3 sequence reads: CASSWGGLTGDEQFF. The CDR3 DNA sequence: TGTGCCAGCAGCTGGGGCGGACTGACAGGGGATGAGCAGTTCTTC.

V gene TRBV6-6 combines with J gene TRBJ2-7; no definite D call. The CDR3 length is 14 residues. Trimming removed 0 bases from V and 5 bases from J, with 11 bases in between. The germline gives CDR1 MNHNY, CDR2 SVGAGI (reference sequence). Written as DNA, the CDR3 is TGTGCCAGCAGTTACTCGAAATTGCCCCACGAGCAGTACTTC. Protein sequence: CASSYSKLPHEQYF.

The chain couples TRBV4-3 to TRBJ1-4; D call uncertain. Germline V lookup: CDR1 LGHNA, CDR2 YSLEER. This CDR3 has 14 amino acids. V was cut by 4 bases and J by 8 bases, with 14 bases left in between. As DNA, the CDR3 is TGCGCCAGCAGCCGGTATTTCAGCGAGGAAAAACTGTTTTTT. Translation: CASSRYFSEEKLFF.

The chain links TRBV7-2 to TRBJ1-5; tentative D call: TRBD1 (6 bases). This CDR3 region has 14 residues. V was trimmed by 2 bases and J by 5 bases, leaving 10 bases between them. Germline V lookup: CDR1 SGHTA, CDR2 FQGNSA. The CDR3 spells CASSLRAGDQPQHF. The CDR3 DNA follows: TGTGCCAGCAGCTTACGGGCAGGGGATCAGCCCCAGCATTTT.

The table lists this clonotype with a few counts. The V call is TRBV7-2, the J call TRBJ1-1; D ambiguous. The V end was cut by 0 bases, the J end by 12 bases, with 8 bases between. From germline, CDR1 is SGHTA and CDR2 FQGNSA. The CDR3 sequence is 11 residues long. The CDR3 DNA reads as TGTGCCAGCAGCTTAGCGGGTTTGTCTTTCTTT. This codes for CASSLAGLSFF.

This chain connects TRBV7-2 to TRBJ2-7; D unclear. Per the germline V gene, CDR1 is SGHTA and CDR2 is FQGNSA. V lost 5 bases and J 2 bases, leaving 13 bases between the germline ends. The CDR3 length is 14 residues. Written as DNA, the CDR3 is TGTGCCAGCAGCCCCGGCCCCGGGCCCTACGAGCAGTACTTC. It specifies CASSPGPGPYEQYF.

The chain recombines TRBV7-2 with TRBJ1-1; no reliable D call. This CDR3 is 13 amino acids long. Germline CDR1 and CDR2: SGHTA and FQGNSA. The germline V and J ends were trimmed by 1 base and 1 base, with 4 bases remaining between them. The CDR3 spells CASSLVENTEAFF. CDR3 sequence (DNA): TGTGCCAGCAGCTTAGTAGAGAACACTGAAGCTTTCTTT.

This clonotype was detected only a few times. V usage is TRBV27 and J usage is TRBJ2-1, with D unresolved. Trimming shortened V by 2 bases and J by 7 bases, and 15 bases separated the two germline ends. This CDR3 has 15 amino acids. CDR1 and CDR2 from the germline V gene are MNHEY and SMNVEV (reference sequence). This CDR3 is CASSLGGSLANEQFF. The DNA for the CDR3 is TGTGCCAGCAGTTTAGGTGGCTCCCTGGCTAATGAGCAGTTCTTC.

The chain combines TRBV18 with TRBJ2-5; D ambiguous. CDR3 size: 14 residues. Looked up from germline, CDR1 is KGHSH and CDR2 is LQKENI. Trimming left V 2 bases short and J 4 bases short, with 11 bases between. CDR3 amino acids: CASSPMAVVETQYF. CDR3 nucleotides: TGTGCCAGCTCACCAATGGCAGTAGTAGAGACCCAGTACTTC.

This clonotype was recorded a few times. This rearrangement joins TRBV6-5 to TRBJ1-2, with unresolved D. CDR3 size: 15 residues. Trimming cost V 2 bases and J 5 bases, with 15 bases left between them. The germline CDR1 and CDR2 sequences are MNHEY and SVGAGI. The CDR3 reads CASSYGASLTYGYTF. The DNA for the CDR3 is TGTGCCAGCAGTTACGGTGCCAGCTTAACATATGGCTACACCTTC.

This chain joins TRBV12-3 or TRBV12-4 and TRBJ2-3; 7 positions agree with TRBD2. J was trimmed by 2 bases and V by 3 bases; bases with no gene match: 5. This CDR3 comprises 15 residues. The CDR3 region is CASSFGGGYTDTQYF. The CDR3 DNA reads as TGTGCCAGCAGTTTTGGGGGGGGATACACAGATACGCAGTATTTT.

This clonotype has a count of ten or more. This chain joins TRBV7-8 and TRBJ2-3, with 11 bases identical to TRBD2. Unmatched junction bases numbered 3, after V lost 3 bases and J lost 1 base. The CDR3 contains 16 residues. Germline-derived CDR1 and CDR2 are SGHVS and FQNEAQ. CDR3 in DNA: TGTGCCAGCAGCTTTCTAGCGGGGGGTCGCACAGATACGCAGTATTTT. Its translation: CASSFLAGGRTDTQYF.

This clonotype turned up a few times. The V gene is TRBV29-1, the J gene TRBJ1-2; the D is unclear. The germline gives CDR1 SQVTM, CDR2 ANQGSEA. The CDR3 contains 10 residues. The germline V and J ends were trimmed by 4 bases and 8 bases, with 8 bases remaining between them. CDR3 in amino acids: CSVVGSGYTF. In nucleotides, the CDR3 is TGCAGCGTTGTGGGGTCGGGCTACACCTTC.

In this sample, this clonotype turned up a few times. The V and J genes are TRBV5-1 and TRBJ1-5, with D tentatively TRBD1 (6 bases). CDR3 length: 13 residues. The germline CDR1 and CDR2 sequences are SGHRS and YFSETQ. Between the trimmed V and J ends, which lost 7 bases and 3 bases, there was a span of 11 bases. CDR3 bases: TGCGCCAGCGCCCAGGGGTTCAATCAGCCCCAGCATTTT. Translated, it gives CASAQGFNQPQHF.

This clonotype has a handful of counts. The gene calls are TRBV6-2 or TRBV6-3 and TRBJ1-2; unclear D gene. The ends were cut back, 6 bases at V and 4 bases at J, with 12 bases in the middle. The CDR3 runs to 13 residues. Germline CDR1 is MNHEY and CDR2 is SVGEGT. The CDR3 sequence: CASRGEGGYGYTF. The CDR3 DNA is TGTGCCAGCAGGGGTGAAGGAGGCTATGGCTACACCTTC.

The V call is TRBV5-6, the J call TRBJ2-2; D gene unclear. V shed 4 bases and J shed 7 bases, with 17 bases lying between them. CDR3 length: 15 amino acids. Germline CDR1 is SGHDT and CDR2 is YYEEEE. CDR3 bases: TGTGCCAGCAGCCAATCTTGGGCGTACGGCGGGGAGCTGTTTTTT. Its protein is CASSQSWAYGGELFF.

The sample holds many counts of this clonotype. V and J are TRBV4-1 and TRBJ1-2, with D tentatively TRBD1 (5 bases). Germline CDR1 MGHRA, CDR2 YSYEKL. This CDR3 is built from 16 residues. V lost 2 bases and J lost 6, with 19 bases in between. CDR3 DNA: TGCGCCAGCAGCCAAATAATTGGACTGGGGCGGGATGGCTACACCTTC. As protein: CASSQIIGLGRDGYTF.

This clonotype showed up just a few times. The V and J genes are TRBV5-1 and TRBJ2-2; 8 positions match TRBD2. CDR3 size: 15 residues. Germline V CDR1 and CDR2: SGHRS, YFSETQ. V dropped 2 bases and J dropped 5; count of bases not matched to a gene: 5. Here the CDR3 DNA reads TGCGCCAGCAGCTTCACTAGCGGCCGAACCGGGGAGCTGTTTTTT. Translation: CASSFTSGRTGELFF.